The rows below give T cell receptor beta chains drawn from one sample of a study of T cell responses to AZD1222 COVID-19 vaccine. Clones were sequenced by immunoSEQ multiplex PCR, and TCRdb holds only the in-frame ones, with some missing. Among 70,000 to 90,000 clones listed, about 84% were seen once. Material: peripheral blood, obtained on day 0 of AZD1222 vaccination. These receptors originate from an adult in good health. The CDR3 runs from the conserved cysteine through the conserved F or W. The D gene is left open where the match is weak. Rows give clone size only sometimes, using once, few, many, or a class for an expanded clone.

>-|-|TRBV10-3|TRBJ2-6
CASSLGGHLSGANVLTF
TGTGCCAGCAGCCTAGGGGGACACCTCTCTGGGGCCAACGTCCTGACTTTC
>once|TRBD2|TRBV6-7|TRBJ2-7
CASSYNLPGLAGVHEQYF
TGTGCCAGCAGTTATAATCTACCAGGACTAGCGGGAGTGCACGAGCAGTACTTC
>once|-|TRBV7-9|TRBJ1-3
CASRGASGNTIYF
TGTGCCAGCCGGGGGGCCTCTGGAAACACCATATATTTT
>few|-|TRBV5-1|TRBJ2-7
CASSSTGAGYEQYF
TGCGCCAGCAGCTCGACCGGGGCGGGATACGAGCAGTACTTC
>-|-|TRBV27|TRBJ1-1
CASTLDTEAFF
TGTGCCAGCACCCTCGACACTGAAGCTTTCTTT
>-|-|TRBV11-2|TRBJ2-7
CASSLGWTNYEQYF
TGTGCCAGCAGCTTAGGTTGGACCAACTACGAGCAGTACTTC
>-|TRBD1|TRBV19|TRBJ1-5
CASSSVDRANQPQHF
TGTGCCAGTAGTAGCGTGGACAGGGCAAATCAGCCCCAGCATTTT
>-|-|TRBV30|TRBJ1-6
CAWSLGRDSPLHF
TGTGCCTGGAGTCTCGGGAGGGATTCACCCCTCCACTTT
>-|-|TRBV14|TRBJ1-1
CASSQELLNTEAFF
TGTGCCAGCAGCCAGGAACTACTGAACACTGAAGCTTTCTTT
>-|TRBD1|TRBV30|TRBJ1-5
CAWSQGGNQPQHF
TGTGCCTGGAGCCAGGGGGGCAATCAGCCCCAGCATTTT
>-|TRBD2|TRBV7-3|TRBJ2-3
CASSLVPHEGGVADTQYF
TGTGCCAGCAGCTTAGTCCCCCATGAGGGAGGGGTGGCAGATACGCAGTATTTT
>-|-|TRBV30|TRBJ1-5
CAWSAGPYAQPQHF
TGTGCCTGGAGTGCGGGCCCATATGCGCAGCCCCAGCATTTT